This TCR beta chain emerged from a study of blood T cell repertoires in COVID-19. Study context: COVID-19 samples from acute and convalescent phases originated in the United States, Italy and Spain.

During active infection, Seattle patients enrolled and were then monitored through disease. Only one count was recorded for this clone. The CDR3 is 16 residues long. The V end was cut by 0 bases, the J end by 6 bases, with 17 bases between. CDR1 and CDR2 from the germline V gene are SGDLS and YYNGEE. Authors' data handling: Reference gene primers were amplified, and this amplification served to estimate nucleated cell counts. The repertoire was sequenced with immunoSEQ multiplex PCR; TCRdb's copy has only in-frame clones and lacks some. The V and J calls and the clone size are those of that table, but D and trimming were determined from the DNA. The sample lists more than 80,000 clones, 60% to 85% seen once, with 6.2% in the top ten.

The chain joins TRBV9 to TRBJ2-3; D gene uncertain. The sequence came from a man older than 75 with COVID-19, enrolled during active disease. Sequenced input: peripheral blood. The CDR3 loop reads CASSVASQTTADTQYF. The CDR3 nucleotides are TGTGCCAGCAGCGTAGCCAGTCAAACGACTGCGGATACGCAGTATTTT.